The 28 T cell receptor beta chains in this list originate from one sample, sequenced in a study of cytomegalovirus exposure and HLA in healthy donors. PCR used 60 Vbeta primers and 13 Jbeta primers. Here immunoSEQ multiplex PCR was the method, and the copy in TCRdb shows in-frame clones only, minus some. Among some 130,000 clones listed, about 74% were seen once. The sample comprised PBMCs. Receptors were obtained from a man younger than 40 in good health and CMV-seronegative.

The V call is TRBV2, the J call TRBJ2-2; D is possibly TRBD2 (6 bases). Trimming left V 8 bases short and J 5 bases short, with 12 bases between. This CDR3 spans 13 amino acids. The germline V gene has CDR1 SNHLY and CDR2 FYNNEI. This chain's CDR3 is CASGAGRTGELFF. The DNA for the CDR3 is TGTGCCAGCGGGGCAGGGAGGACCGGGGAGCTGTTTTTT.

A word on this clone: One end of the junction is discordant with germline, which a read error may explain. The chain links TRBV19 to TRBJ1-1; 7 nucleotides align to TRBD1. This CDR3 contains 14 residues. CDR1 and CDR2 (germline): LNHDA, SQIVND (reference sequence). The CDR3 DNA is TGTGCCAGTAGTTGGGACAGAGAGAACACTGAAGCTTCCTTT. As protein: CASSWDRENTEASF.

The rearrangement links TRBV2 to TRBJ2-1, with D maybe TRBD2 (5 bases). Germline V lookup: CDR1 SNHLY, CDR2 FYNNEI. Trimming left V 10 bases short and J 0 bases short, with 10 bases between. The length of the CDR3 is 13 residues. The DNA for the CDR3 is TGTGCCAAGAGTCGGGACTCCTACAATGAGCAGTTCTTC. Amino acids: CAKSRDSYNEQFF.

The chain has TRBV6-6 and TRBJ2-7; 8 bases align to TRBD1. The V gene end was trimmed by 6 bases and the J gene end by 4 bases; junction bases not matched to a gene: 11. Germline V lookup: CDR1 MNHNY, CDR2 SVGAGI (reference sequence). The CDR3 runs 15 residues. The CDR3 nucleotides are TGTGCCAGCAGAACCCCCGGACAGGGAGTTTACGAGCAGTACTTC. It codes for CASRTPGQGVYEQYF.

This clone occurred a few times. The genes are TRBV7-2 and TRBJ2-5; no clear D gene. V lost 5 bases and J lost 5, with 12 bases in between. CDR3 length: 13 amino acids. Germline V lookup: CDR1 SGHTA, CDR2 FQGNSA. The CDR3 reads CASSRQHGETQYF. DNA for the CDR3: TGTGCCAGCAGCCGTCAGCACGGGGAGACCCAGTACTTC.

This sequence joins TRBV4-2 and TRBJ2-7, with 11 bases lining up with TRBD2. Germline values: CDR1 LGHNA, CDR2 YNFKEQ. The CDR3 has 15 residues. Trimming at V came to 1 base and at J to 5 bases, leaving 4 bases not matched to a gene. CDR3 sequence (DNA): TGTGCCAGCAGCCAAGTAGCGGGAGGGTCCGACGAGCAGTACTTC. Amino acids: CASSQVAGGSDEQYF.

This sequence joins TRBV2 and TRBJ2-3; tentatively, D is TRBD1 (6 bases). This CDR3 is built from 14 residues. V was cut by 4 bases and J by 4 bases, with 12 bases left in between. CDR1 is SNHLY and CDR2 is FYNNEI in the germline V gene. The CDR3 loop reads CASSGGRAPDTQYF. CDR3 nucleotide sequence: TGTGCCAGCAGTGGGGGGCGGGCCCCAGATACGCAGTATTTT.

This chain links TRBV5-1 with TRBJ2-5, with D possibly TRBD1 on 5 matching bases. Germline V gene data show CDR1 as SGHRS and CDR2 as YFSETQ. This CDR3 has 15 amino acids. The V end was cut by 3 bases, the J end by 1 base, with 13 bases between. CDR3 loop: CASSSHRTPQETQYF. The CDR3 nucleotides read TGCGCCAGCAGCTCGCATCGGACACCCCAAGAGACCCAGTACTTC. The complete variable domain, with remaining parts taken from reference TRBV5-1 and TRBJ2-5, reads KAGVTQTPRYLIKTRGQQVTLSCSPISGHRSVSWYQQTPGQGLQFLFEYFSETQRNKGNFPGRFSGRQFSNSRSEMNVSTLELGDSALYLCASSSHRTPQETQYFGPGTRLLVL.

This clone showed up just a few times. The V gene is TRBV7-2, the J gene TRBJ2-1; tentatively, D is TRBD1 (8 bases). With 5 bases removed from V and 3 bases from J, the gap between germline ends came to 17 bases. The length of the CDR3 is 16 residues. Germline lookup yields CDR1 SGHTA and CDR2 FQGNSA. CDR3 sequence reads: CASSQQGGRVYNEQFF. The CDR3 nucleotides read TGTGCCAGCAGCCAACAGGGGGGGAGGGTCTACAATGAGCAGTTCTTC. The full variable domain, in which reference TRBV7-2 and TRBJ2-1 provide the parts outside the CDR3, is GAGVSQSPSNKVTEKGKDVELRCDPISGHTALYWYRQSLGQGLEFLIYFQGNSAPDKSGLPSDRFSAERTGGSVSTLTIQRTQQEDSAVYLCASSQQGGRVYNEQFFGPGTRLTVL.

The J gene is TRBJ2-7, the V gene TRBV11-1; TRBD1 matches 7 bases. Trimming removed 5 bases from V and 0 bases from J; junction bases left unmatched: 4. This CDR3 is built from 14 residues. Germline assignment: CDR1 SGHAT and CDR2 FQDESV (reference sequence). Written as DNA, the CDR3 is TGTGCCAGCAGCCTACAGGGGAGCTCCTACGAGCAGTACTTC. As protein: CASSLQGSSYEQYF.

V gene TRBV5-4 combines with J gene TRBJ2-3, with D possibly matching TRBD1 (6 bases). This CDR3 comprises 14 residues. V was cut by 2 bases and J by 7 bases, with 14 bases left in between. The germline V gene has CDR1 SGHNT and CDR2 YYREEE (reference sequence). CDR3 residues: CASSFRGTAHTQYF. CDR3 sequence (DNA): TGTGCCAGCAGCTTCAGGGGTACGGCGCATACGCAGTATTTT.

The chain employs TRBV27 and TRBJ2-1; 13 nucleotides align to TRBD2. CDR3 size: 18 residues. Per the germline V gene, CDR1 is MNHEY and CDR2 is SMNVEV (reference sequence). V lost 5 bases to trimming and J lost 2 bases; unmatched junction nucleotides: 9. CDR3 sequence: CASSITTGTSGAYNEQFF. The CDR3 bases are TGTGCCAGCAGTATAACCACCGGGACTAGCGGGGCCTACAATGAGCAGTTCTTC.

A few counts support this clone. No DNA is shown, since the ends of the CDR3 on it are uncertain; the CDR3 is the one TCRdb lists. The CDR3 here is CASSFGPGANIQYF. The rearrangement links TRBV27 to TRBJ2-4; the table assigns TRBD1, which was not confirmed against the DNA. The CDR3 is 14 amino acids in total, end residues counted. CDR1 and CDR2 from the germline V gene are MNHEY and SMNVEV (reference sequence).

This clone turned up a few times. J is TRBJ2-7 and V is TRBV4-2; TRBD1 matches at 11 bases. CDR3 length: 15 amino acids. V was pared by 6 bases and J by 1 base, with 5 bases of the junction left unmatched. Germline V gene lookup returns CDR1 LGHNA and CDR2 YNFKEQ. CDR3 in DNA: TGTGCCAGCAGTCCCGGGACAGGGGGATCCTACGAGCAGTACTTC. Translating it yields CASSPGTGGSYEQYF.

The J gene is TRBJ2-7, the V gene TRBV30; D perhaps matches TRBD2 (6 bases). Trimming left V 2 bases short and J 2 bases short, with 13 bases between. The CDR3 covers 14 residues. Germline values: CDR1 GTSNPN, CDR2 SVGIG (reference sequence). CDR3 sequence (DNA): TGTGCCTGGAGTCTTGGACTATCAACCTACGAGCAGTACTTC. Amino acids: CAWSLGLSTYEQYF.

The chain links TRBV19 to TRBJ2-2, with 11 bases matching TRBD2. The CDR3 is 15 residues long. Germline CDR1 is LNHDA and CDR2 is SQIVND (reference sequence). The V and J ends lost 6 bases and 8 bases, in that order; junction bases with no gene match: 8. CDR3 protein: CASSRTSGQRGELFF. DNA of the CDR3: TGTGCCAGTAGCAGGACTAGCGGGCAAAGGGGGGAGCTGTTTTTT.

This sequence joins TRBV11-2 and TRBJ2-3; weak D call: TRBD1 (5 bases). The germline CDR1 and CDR2 sequences are SGHAT and FQNNGV. V lost 1 base and J 1 base, leaving 12 bases between the germline ends. The CDR3 covers 16 residues. The CDR3 loop reads CASSLGGSQGTDTQYF. The DNA of the CDR3 is TGTGCCAGCAGCTTAGGGGGCAGTCAGGGCACAGATACGCAGTATTTT. Using reference TRBV11-2 and TRBJ2-3 for the parts outside the CDR3, the full variable domain is EAGVAQSPRYKIIEKRQSVAFWCNPISGHATLYWYQQILGQGPKLLIQFQNNGVVDDSQLPKDRFSAERLKGVDSTLKIQPAKLEDSAVYLCASSLGGSQGTDTQYFGPGTRLTVL.

The rearrangement uses TRBV9 and TRBJ1-2; perhaps TRBD1 as D (6 bases). The germline CDR1 and CDR2 sequences are SGDLS and YYNGEE. This CDR3 comprises 14 residues. V lost 0 bases and J lost 11, with 17 bases in between. The CDR3 region has the DNA TGTGCCAGCAGCGTAGACACAGGGACGCGCGGATACACCTTC. Translation gives CASSVDTGTRGYTF.

CDR3 bases: TGTGCCAGCAGGGACAACTACGAGCAGTACTTC. Its protein is CASRDNYEQYF. The V and J genes are TRBV6-5 and TRBJ2-7, with D possibly matching TRBD1 (5 bases). The CDR3 has 11 amino acids. Germline lookup yields CDR1 MNHEY and CDR2 SVGAGI. The ends were cut back, 6 bases at V and 3 bases at J, with 6 bases in the middle.

On this clone: At one end, the junction sequence differs from germline, possibly due to a read error. Other DNA sequences from this sample encode an identical CDR3 as well. V gene TRBV6-5 combines with J gene TRBJ2-6, with D possibly matching TRBD1 (5 bases). Germline-derived CDR1 and CDR2 are MNHEY and SVGAGI. The CDR3 is 16 amino acids. The CDR3 sequence is CASSYSGVSGANVLTF. The CDR3 DNA follows: TGTGCCAGCAGTTACTCAGGGGTGTCTGGGGCTAACGTCCTGACTTTC.

The J gene is TRBJ1-2, the V gene TRBV18; 7 nucleotides match TRBD1. Germline lookup yields CDR1 KGHSH and CDR2 LQKENI. The CDR3 extends over 13 amino acids. Trimming cost V 4 bases and J 8 bases; bases outside gene matches: 7. The CDR3 protein is CASSLRGLGGYTF. For the CDR3, the DNA is TGTGCCAGCTCACTGAGGGGGCTGGGGGGCTACACCTTC. The complete variable domain, with remaining parts taken from reference TRBV18 and TRBJ1-2, reads NAGVMQNPRHLVRRRGQEARLRCSPMKGHSHVYWYRQLPEEGLKFMVYLQKENIIDESGMPKERFSAEFPKEGPSILRIQQVVRGDSAAYFCASSLRGLGGYTFGSGTRLTVV.

J is TRBJ1-2 and V is TRBV6-5; TRBD1 matches at 7 bases. From germline, CDR1 is MNHEY and CDR2 SVGAGI. Trimming took 2 bases from V and 5 from J; bases not matched to a gene: 8. The CDR3 is made up of 15 amino acids. CDR3 coding DNA: TGTGCCAGCAGTTACGGGCAGGGGGTTGATTATGGCTACACCTTC. The encoded protein is CASSYGQGVDYGYTF.

J is TRBJ2-2 and V is TRBV11-3; tentatively, D is TRBD2 (6 bases). The V gene's germline CDR1 is SGHNT and CDR2 YENEEA. The CDR3 contains 15 residues. V was trimmed by 7 bases and J by 4 bases, leaving 16 bases between them. CDR3 region: CASTFGQGGTGELFF. CDR3 coding DNA: TGTGCCAGCACCTTCGGGCAGGGAGGCACCGGGGAGCTGTTTTTT.

The chain has TRBV5-1 and TRBJ2-7, with TRBD2 identical over 11 bases. Germline V gene lookup returns CDR1 SGHRS and CDR2 YFSETQ. The trim removed 2 bases at V and 6 bases at J, leaving 7 bases unmatched. There are 15 residues in the CDR3. The CDR3 DNA reads as TGCGCCAGCAGCTTACCCGGGACTAGCGGAGTCGAGCAGTACTTC. It encodes CASSLPGTSGVEQYF.

The genes are TRBV11-2 and TRBJ2-4; 7 nucleotides align to TRBD1. The V gene end was trimmed by 4 bases and the J gene end by 5 bases; junction bases not matched to a gene: 2. The CDR3 is 13 amino acids. CDR1 is SGHAT, CDR2 FQNNGV, per germline. In DNA, the CDR3 is TGTGCCAGCAGCTCAGGACAGGAAAACATTCAGTACTTC. Amino acid sequence: CASSSGQENIQYF.

The rearrangement links TRBV19 to TRBJ1-2, with TRBD1 matching 8 bases. Trimming at V came to 4 bases and at J to 6 bases, leaving 4 bases not matched to a gene. Germline V gene data show CDR1 as LNHDA and CDR2 as SQIVND (reference sequence). The CDR3 is made up of 13 amino acids. CDR3 sequence: CASSKDRANGYTF. The CDR3 DNA reads TGTGCCAGTAGTAAGGACAGGGCGAATGGCTACACCTTC. Full variable domain (missing parts from reference TRBV19 and TRBJ1-2): DGGITQSPKYLFRKEGQNVTLSCEQNLNHDAMYWYRQDPGQGLRLIYYSQIVNDFQKGDIAEGYSVSREKKESFPLTVTSAQKNPTAFYLCASSKDRANGYTFGSGTRLTVV.

This clone appeared a single time. V gene TRBV5-6 combines with J gene TRBJ2-1; D uncertain. Trimming cost V 4 bases and J 9 bases, with 14 bases left between them. CDR1 SGHDT and CDR2 YYEEEE come from the germline V gene. The length of the CDR3 is 13 residues. The CDR3 sequence is CASSPRITGEQFF. CDR3 sequence (DNA): TGTGCCAGCAGCCCGCGTATAACCGGTGAGCAGTTCTTC.

This chain connects TRBV5-1 to TRBJ2-7, with D perhaps matching TRBD2 (5 bases). The V end lost 2 bases, the J end lost 2 bases, and 8 bases lay between the germline ends. The CDR3 loop spans 13 amino acids. The germline V gene has CDR1 SGHRS and CDR2 YFSETQ. For the CDR3, the DNA is TGCGCCAGCAGCTTCCTCGGGACCTACGAGCAGTACTTC. It specifies CASSFLGTYEQYF.